This is a list of T cell receptor beta chains from one sample in a study of cytotoxic CD8 clonotypes in ibrutinib-treated CLL. Clones were read by immunoSEQ multiplex PCR, and TCRdb kept only the in-frame ones, dropping some. The table records about 160,000 clones, 84% of them present only once. Material: PBMCs, obtained after 24 months of ibrutinib treatment. Receptors originate from a human donor with chronic lymphocytic leukemia. Each CDR3 is given with its conserved first and last residue. D genes are given only for firm matches. Only part of the rows carry a size: once, few, many, or a class if the clone is expanded.

abundance: .
v_gene: TRBV19
d_gene: .
j_gene: TRBJ2-1
CDR3nt: TGTGCCAGTAGTTTGGGACCCGGGGGTCACAATGAGCAGTTCTTC
CDR3aa: CASSLGPGGHNEQFF

abundance: once
v_gene: TRBV9
d_gene: .
j_gene: TRBJ1-1
CDR3nt: TGTGCCAGCAGCGTAGTAGGGGGATCGGGCACTGAAGCTTTCTTT
CDR3aa: CASSVVGGSGTEAFF

abundance: .
v_gene: TRBV4-1
d_gene: TRBD1
j_gene: TRBJ1-5
CDR3nt: TGCGCCAGCAGCCTAACCGGGACAGACCTGAAGCCCCAGCATTTT
CDR3aa: CASSLTGTDLKPQHF

abundance: .
v_gene: TRBV5-1
d_gene: TRBD1
j_gene: TRBJ2-1
CDR3nt: TGCGCCAGCAGCCAATCTCAGGGGGCAATACGTAATGAGCAGTTCTTC
CDR3aa: CASSQSQGAIRNEQFF

abundance: .
v_gene: TRBV5-1
d_gene: .
j_gene: TRBJ1-1
CDR3nt: TGCGCCAGCAGCTTGGTACAGGGACCGAACACTGAAGCTTTCTTT
CDR3aa: CASSLVQGPNTEAFF

abundance: .
v_gene: TRBV6-1
d_gene: .
j_gene: TRBJ1-5
CDR3nt: TGTGCCAGCAGTGTAGAGGGGCGTCAGCCCCAGCATTTT
CDR3aa: CASSVEGRQPQHF

abundance: .
v_gene: TRBV18
d_gene: .
j_gene: TRBJ1-5
CDR3nt: TGTGCCAGCTCACAAGGACTCGGGGGTGGGAGCAATCAGCCCCAGCATTTT
CDR3aa: CASSQGLGGGSNQPQHF

abundance: .
v_gene: TRBV30
d_gene: TRBD2
j_gene: TRBJ2-2
CDR3nt: TGTGCCTTATTAGCGGGACCTCGGAACACCGGGGAGCTGTTTTTT
CDR3aa: CALLAGPRNTGELFF

abundance: .
v_gene: TRBV15
d_gene: .
j_gene: TRBJ2-3
CDR3nt: TGTGCCACCAGCAGAGATGTAGCCACAGATACGCAGTATTTT
CDR3aa: CATSRDVATDTQYF

abundance: .
v_gene: TRBV5-8
d_gene: TRBD1
j_gene: TRBJ1-6
CDR3nt: TGTGCCAGCAGCTTGGGGACAGGGGGCTCTTCACCCCTCCACTTT
CDR3aa: CASSLGTGGSSPLHF

abundance: .
v_gene: TRBV7-9
d_gene: .
j_gene: TRBJ2-7
CDR3nt: TGTGCCAGCAGCTTCGGCAGTTCTAAGGCCTACGAGCAGTACTTC
CDR3aa: CASSFGSSKAYEQYF

abundance: .
v_gene: TRBV27
d_gene: TRBD2
j_gene: TRBJ2-7
CDR3nt: TGTGCCAGCAGTCCCCGACTAGCGGGCGCTACCTACGAGCAGTACTTC
CDR3aa: CASSPRLAGATYEQYF

abundance: .
v_gene: TRBV25-1
d_gene: .
j_gene: TRBJ2-4
CDR3nt: TGTGCCAGCAGTTCGACGGACAGAAACATTCAGTACTTC
CDR3aa: CASSSTDRNIQYF

abundance: once
v_gene: TRBV5-1
d_gene: TRBD1
j_gene: TRBJ1-3
CDR3nt: TGCGCCAGCAGCTTGGGGACAGGGGCTGGAAACACCATATATTTT
CDR3aa: CASSLGTGAGNTIYF

abundance: .
v_gene: TRBV4-1
d_gene: .
j_gene: TRBJ2-1
CDR3nt: TGCGCCAGCAGCCAAGCAGCGGCTAGCTCCTACAATGAGCAGTTCTTC
CDR3aa: CASSQAAASSYNEQFF

abundance: .
v_gene: TRBV9
d_gene: .
j_gene: TRBJ1-6
CDR3nt: TGTGCCAGCAGCGTAGCTGGTAGAGTATCGGATTCACCCCTCCACTTT
CDR3aa: CASSVAGRVSDSPLHF